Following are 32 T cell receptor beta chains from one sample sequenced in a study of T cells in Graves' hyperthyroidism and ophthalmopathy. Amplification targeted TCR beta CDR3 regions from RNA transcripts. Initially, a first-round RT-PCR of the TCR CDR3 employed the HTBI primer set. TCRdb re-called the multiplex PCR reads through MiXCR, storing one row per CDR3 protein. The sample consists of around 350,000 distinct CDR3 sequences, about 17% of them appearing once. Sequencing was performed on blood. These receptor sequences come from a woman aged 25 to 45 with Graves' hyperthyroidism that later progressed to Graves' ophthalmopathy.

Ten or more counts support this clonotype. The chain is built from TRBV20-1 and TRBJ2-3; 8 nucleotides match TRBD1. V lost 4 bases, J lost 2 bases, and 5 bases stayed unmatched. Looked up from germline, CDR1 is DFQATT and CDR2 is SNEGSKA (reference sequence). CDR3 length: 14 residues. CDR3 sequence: CSANRGWYTDTQYF. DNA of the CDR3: TGCAGTGCTAACAGGGGGTGGTACACAGATACGCAGTATTTT.

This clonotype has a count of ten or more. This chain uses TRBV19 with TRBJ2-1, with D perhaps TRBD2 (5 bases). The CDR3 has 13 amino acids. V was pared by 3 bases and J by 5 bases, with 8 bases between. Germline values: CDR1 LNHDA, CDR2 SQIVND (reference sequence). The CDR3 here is CASSIGINNEQFF. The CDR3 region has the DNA TGTGCCAGTAGTATCGGGATTAACAATGAGCAGTTCTTC.

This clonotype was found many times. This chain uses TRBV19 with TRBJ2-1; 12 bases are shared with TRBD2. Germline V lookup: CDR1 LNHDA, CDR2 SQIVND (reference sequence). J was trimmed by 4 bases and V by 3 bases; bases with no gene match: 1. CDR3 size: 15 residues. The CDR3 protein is CASSIGLAGYNEQFF. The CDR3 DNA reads TGTGCCAGTAGTATCGGACTAGCGGGATACAATGAGCAGTTCTTC.

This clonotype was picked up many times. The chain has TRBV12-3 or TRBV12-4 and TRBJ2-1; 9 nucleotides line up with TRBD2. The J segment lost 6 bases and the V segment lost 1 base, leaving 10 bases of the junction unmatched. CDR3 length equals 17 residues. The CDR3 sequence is CASSLGLAGPVRNEQFF. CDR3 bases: TGTGCCAGCAGTTTAGGCCTAGCGGGGCCTGTCCGCAATGAGCAGTTCTTC.

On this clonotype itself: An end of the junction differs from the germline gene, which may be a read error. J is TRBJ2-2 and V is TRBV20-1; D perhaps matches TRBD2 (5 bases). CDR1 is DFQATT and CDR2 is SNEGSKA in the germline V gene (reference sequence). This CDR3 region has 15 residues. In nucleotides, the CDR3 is TGCAGTGCTAGAGAAGCTAGGAGGAACACTGGGGAGCTGTTTTTT. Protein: CSAREARRNTGELFF.

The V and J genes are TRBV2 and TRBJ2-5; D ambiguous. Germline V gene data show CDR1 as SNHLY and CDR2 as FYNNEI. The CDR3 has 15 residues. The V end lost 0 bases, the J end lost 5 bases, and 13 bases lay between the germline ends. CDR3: CASSEALGTLETQYF. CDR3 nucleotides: TGTGCCAGCAGTGAAGCGCTAGGTACTTTGGAGACCCAGTACTTC.

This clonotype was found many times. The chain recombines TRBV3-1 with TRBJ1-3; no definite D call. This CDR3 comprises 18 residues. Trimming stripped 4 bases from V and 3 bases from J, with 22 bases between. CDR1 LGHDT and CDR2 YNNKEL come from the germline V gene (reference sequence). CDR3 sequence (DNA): TGTGCCAGCAGCCCCTCGGGGATTGGGCTGGCGCTTGGAAACACCATATATTTT. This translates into CASSPSGIGLALGNTIYF. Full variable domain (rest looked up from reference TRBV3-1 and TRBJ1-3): DTAVSQTPKYLVTQMGNDKSIKCEQNLGHDTMYWYKQDSKKFLKIMFSYNNKELIINETVPNRFSPKSPDKAHLNLHINSLELGDSAVYFCASSPSGIGLALGNTIYFGEGSWLTVV.

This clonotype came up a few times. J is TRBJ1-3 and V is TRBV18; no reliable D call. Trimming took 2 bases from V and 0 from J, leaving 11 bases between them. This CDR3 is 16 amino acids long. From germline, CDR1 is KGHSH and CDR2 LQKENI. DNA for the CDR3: TGTGCCAGCTCACCAATCCCCCGGATCTCTGGAAACACCATATATTTT. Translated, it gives CASSPIPRISGNTIYF.

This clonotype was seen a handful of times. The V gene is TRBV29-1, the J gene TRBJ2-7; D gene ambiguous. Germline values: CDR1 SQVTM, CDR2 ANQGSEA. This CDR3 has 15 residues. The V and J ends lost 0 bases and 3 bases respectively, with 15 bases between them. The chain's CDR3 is CSVEDEHGPDYEQYF. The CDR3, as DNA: TGCAGCGTTGAAGATGAACATGGTCCGGACTACGAGCAGTACTTC.

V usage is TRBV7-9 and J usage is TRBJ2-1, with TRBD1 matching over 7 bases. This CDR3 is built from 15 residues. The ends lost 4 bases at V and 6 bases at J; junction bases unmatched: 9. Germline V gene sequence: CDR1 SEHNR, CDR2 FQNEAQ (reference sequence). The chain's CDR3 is CASSSRQGRGNEQFF. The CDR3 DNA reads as TGTGCCAGCAGCTCACGACAGGGAAGGGGCAATGAGCAGTTCTTC.

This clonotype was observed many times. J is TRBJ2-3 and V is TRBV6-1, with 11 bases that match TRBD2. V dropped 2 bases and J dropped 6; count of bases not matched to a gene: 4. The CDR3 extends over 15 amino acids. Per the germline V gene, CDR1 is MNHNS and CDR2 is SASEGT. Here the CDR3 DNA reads TGTGCCAGCAGTGAATTTAGCGGGGGGGCCGATACGCAGTATTTT. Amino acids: CASSEFSGGADTQYF.

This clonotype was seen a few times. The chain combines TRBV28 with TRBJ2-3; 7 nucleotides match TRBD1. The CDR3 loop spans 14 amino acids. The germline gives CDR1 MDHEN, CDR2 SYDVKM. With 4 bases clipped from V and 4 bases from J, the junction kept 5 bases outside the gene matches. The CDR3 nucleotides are TGTGCCAGCAGTTATGGGCAGGGGGCAGATACGCAGTATTTT. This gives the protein CASSYGQGADTQYF.

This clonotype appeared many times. DNA for the CDR3: TGTGCCAGCAGCCAAGCGGCATTTACCGCCTCTGTGGGGGCCAACGTCCTGACTTTC. As protein: CASSQAAFTASVGANVLTF. The rearrangement joins TRBV27 to TRBJ2-6; D might be TRBD2 (5 bases). This CDR3 is built from 19 residues. The V end was cut by 6 bases, the J end by 4 bases, with 25 bases between. Germline CDR1 is MNHEY and CDR2 is SMNVEV (reference sequence). The full variable domain, completed using reference TRBV27 and TRBJ2-6, is EAQVTQNPRYLITVTGKKLTVTCSQNMNHEYMSWYRQDPGLGLRQIYYSMNVEVTDKGDVPEGYKVSRKEKRNFPLILESPSPNQTSLYFCASSQAAFTASVGANVLTFGAGSRLTVL.

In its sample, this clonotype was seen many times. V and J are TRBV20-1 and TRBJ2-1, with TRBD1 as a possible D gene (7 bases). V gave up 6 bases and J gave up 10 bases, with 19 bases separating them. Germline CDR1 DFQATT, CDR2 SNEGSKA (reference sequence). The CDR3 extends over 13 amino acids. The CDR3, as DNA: TGCAGTGCCAGGGTGCAGGGGGGTGAAGAGCAGTTCTTC. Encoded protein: CSARVQGGEEQFF.

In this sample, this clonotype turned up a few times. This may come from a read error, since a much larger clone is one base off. CDR3 sequence: CASSERKMNTDAFF. CDR3 bases: TGTGCCAGCAGTGAGCGCAAAATGAACACTGACGCTTTCTTT. The V call is TRBV6-1, the J call TRBJ1-1; no clear D. CDR3 length equals 14 residues. Germline CDR1 MNHNS, CDR2 SASEGT.

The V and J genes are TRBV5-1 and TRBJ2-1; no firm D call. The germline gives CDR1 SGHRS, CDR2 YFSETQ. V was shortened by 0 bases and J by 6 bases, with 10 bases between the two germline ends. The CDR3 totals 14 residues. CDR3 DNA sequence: TGCGCCAGCAGCTTGGGAACGCTTGGCAATGAGCAGTTCTTC. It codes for CASSLGTLGNEQFF.

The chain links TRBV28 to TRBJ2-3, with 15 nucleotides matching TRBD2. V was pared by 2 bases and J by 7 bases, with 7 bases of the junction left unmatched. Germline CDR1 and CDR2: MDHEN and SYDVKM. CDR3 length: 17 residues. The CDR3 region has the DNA TGTGCCAGCAGTTTAGTGGGACTAGCGGGGGGAGTGAATACGCAGTATTTT. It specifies CASSLVGLAGGVNTQYF.

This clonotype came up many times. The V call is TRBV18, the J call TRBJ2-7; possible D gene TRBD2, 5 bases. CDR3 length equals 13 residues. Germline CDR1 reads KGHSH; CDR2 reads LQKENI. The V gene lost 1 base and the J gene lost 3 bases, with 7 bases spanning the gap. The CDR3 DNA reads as TGTGCCAGCTCACCACTAGCGCTCTACGAGCAGTACTTC. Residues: CASSPLALYEQYF.

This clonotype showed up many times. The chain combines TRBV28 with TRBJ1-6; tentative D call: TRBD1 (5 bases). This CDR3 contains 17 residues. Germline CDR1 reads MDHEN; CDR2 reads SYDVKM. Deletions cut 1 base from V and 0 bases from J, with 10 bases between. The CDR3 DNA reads TGTGCCAGCAGTTTATTACAGGAGAGCTCCTATAATTCACCCCTCCACTTT. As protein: CASSLLQESSYNSPLHF.

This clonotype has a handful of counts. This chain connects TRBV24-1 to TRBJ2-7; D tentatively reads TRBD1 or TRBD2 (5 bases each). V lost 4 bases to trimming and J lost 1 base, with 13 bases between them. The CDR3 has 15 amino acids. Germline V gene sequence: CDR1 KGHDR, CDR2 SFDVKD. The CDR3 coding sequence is TGTGCCACCAGTGACACCCGGGACCCGTCCTACGAGCAGTACTTC. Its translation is CATSDTRDPSYEQYF.

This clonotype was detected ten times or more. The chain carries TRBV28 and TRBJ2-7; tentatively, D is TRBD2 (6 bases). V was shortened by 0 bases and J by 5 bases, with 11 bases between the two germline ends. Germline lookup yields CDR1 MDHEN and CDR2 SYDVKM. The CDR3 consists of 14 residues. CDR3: CASSLWEGFNEQYF. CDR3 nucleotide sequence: TGTGCCAGCAGTTTATGGGAGGGTTTCAACGAGCAGTACTTC.

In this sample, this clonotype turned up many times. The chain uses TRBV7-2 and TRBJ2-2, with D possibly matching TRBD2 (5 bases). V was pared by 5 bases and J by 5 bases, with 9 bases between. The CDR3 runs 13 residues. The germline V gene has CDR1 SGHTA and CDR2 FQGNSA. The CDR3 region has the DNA TGTGCCAGCAGCCCCCGGAGGACCGGGGAGCTGTTTTTT. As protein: CASSPRRTGELFF.

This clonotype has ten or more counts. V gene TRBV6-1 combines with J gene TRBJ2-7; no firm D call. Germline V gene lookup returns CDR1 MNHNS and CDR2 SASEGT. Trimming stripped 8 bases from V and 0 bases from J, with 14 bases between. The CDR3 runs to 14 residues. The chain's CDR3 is CASREPTASYEQYF. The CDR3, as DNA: TGTGCCAGCCGAGAGCCAACAGCCTCCTACGAGCAGTACTTC.

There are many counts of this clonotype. DNA of the CDR3: TGTGCCAGCAGCCCTTCTCTAGCGGGGGGGCCTGGGGTATTGGAAGAGACCCAGTACTTC. Residues: CASSPSLAGGPGVLEETQYF. The genes are TRBV7-2 and TRBJ2-5, with 12 bases lining up with TRBD2. The germline gives CDR1 SGHTA, CDR2 FQGNSA. V was pared by 5 bases and J by 3 bases, with 19 bases of the junction left unmatched. CDR3 length equals 20 residues.

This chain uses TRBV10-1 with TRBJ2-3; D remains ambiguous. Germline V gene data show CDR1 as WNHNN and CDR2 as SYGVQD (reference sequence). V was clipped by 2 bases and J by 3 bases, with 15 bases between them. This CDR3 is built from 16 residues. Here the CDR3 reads CASSETLDMGTDTQYF. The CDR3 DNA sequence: TGCGCCAGCAGTGAGACCCTCGATATGGGGACAGATACGCAGTATTTT.

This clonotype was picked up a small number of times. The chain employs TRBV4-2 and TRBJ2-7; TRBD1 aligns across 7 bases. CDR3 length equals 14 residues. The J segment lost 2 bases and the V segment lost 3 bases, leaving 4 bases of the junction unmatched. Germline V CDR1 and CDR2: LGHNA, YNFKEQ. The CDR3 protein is CASSQGTDTYEQYF. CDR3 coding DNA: TGTGCCAGCAGCCAGGGGACAGATACCTACGAGCAGTACTTC.

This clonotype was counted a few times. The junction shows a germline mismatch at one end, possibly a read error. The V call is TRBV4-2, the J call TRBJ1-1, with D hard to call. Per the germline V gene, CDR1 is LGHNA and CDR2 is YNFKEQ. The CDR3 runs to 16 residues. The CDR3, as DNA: TGTGCCAGCAGCCAAGAGGGAGACGATTTGAACATTGAAGCTTTCTTT. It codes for CASSQEGDDLNIEAFF.

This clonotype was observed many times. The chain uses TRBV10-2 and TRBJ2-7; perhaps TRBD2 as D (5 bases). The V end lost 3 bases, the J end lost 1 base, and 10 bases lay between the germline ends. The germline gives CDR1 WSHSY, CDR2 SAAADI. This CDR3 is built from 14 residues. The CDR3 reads CASSESGNSYEQYF. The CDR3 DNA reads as TGCGCCAGCAGTGAATCCGGGAATTCCTACGAGCAGTACTTC.

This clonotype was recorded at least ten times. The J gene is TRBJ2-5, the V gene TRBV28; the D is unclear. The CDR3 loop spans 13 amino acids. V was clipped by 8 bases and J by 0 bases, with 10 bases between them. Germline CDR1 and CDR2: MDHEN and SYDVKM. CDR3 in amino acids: CASDPGNQETQYF. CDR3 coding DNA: TGTGCCAGCGACCCTGGAAACCAAGAGACCCAGTACTTC.

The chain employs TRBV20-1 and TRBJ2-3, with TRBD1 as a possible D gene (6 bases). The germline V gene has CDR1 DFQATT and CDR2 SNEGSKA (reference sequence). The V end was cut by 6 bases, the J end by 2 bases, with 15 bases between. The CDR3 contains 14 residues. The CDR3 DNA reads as TGCAGTGCGCCCCCAGGGGACGCCACAGATACGCAGTATTTT. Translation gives CSAPPGDATDTQYF.

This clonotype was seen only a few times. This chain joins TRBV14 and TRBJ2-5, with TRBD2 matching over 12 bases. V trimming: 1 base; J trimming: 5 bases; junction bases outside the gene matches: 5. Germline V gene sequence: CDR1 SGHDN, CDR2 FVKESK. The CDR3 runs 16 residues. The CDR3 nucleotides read TGTGCCAGCAGCCAAGCGACTAGCGGGAGCGGGGAGACCCAGTACTTC. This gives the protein CASSQATSGSGETQYF.

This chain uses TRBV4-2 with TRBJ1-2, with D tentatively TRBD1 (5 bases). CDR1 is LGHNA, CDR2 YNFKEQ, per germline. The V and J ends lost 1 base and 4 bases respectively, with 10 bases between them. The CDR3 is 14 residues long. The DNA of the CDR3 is TGTGCCAGCAGCCAAGCAGGGACTTCCTATGGCTACACCTTC. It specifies CASSQAGTSYGYTF.